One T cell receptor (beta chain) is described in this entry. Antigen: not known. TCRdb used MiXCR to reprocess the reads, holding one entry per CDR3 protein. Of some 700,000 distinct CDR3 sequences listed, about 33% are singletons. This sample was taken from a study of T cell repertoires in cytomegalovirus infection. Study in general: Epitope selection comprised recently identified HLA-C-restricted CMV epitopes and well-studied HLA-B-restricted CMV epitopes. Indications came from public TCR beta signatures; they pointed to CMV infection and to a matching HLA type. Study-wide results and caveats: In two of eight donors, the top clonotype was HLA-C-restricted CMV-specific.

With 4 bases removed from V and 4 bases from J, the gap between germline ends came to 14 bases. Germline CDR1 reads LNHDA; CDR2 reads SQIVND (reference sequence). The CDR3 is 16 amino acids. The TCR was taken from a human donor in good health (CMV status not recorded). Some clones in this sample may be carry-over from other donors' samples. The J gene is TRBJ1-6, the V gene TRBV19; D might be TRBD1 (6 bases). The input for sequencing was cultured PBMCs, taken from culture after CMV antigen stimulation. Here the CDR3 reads CASSNTGTSYNSPLHF. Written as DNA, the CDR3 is TGTGCCAGTAGTAATACCGGGACATCTTATAATTCACCCCTCCACTTT. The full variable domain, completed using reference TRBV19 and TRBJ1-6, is DGGITQSPKYLFRKEGQNVTLSCEQNLNHDAMYWYRQDPGQGLRLIYYSQIVNDFQKGDIAEGYSVSREKKESFPLTVTSAQKNPTAFYLCASSNTGTSYNSPLHFGNGTRLTVT.